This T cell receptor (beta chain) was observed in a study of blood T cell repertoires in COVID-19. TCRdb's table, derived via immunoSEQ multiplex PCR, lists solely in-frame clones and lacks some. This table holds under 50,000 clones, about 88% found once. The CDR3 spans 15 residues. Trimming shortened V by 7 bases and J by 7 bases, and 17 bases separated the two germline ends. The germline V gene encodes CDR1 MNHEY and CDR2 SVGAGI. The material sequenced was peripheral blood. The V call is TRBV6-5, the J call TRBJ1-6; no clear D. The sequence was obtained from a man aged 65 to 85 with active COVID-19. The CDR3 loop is CASTRTLRANSPLHF. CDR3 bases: TGTGCCAGCACCCGGACGTTGCGGGCAAATTCACCCCTCCACTTT.